The sequence of this TCR beta chain was determined in a study of blood T cell repertoires in COVID-19. Study-level information: COVID-19 samples from acute and convalescent phases originated in the United States, Italy and Spain. T cells, B-cell-depleted T cells, or PBMCs supplied cDNA or gDNA.

Germline values: CDR1 SGDLS, CDR2 YYNGEE. Trimming at V came to 4 bases and at J to 4 bases, leaving 9 bases not matched to a gene. The CDR3 runs to 15 residues. Method: immunoSEQ multiplex PCR; TCRdb's copy keeps in-frame clones and lacks some. The sample lists about 99,000 clones, almost 90% seen once, with 3.5% in the top ten. The V call is TRBV9, the J call TRBJ2-5, with 8 nucleotides matching TRBD2. The sequence was obtained from a human donor in a cohort sampled during active COVID-19. Sample: peripheral blood. Written as DNA, the CDR3 is TGTGCCAGCAGCCTCCGAGGGGCGGGAGGAGAGACCCAGTACTTC. Amino acids: CASSLRGAGGETQYF.